This T cell receptor (beta chain) was retrieved from a study of shared clonotypes between healthy human individuals. Study at large: Each donor's CD4 naive and CD4 memory cells filled three plates apiece, CD8 naive two, and CD8 memory one.

For each subset, genomic DNA was distributed in equal portions over several immunoSEQ plates. Method: immunoSEQ multiplex PCR; TCRdb's copy keeps in-frame clones and lacks some. The data show about a million clones, approximately 80% seen once. Concerning this clone itself: Its antigen remains unidentified.

Study observations and caveats: With few donors, the genetic and exposure-history diversity represented was limited.

The CDR3 sequence is 14 residues long. Germline CDR1 SGHTA, CDR2 FQGTGA. V lost 1 base and J lost 2, with 8 bases in between. The chain has TRBV7-3 and TRBJ1-1; D unresolved. The TCR originated in a young man in good health. Some clones in this sample may be carry-over from other donors' samples. Input material: memory CD4+ T cells from PBMCs. Subset given: CD45RA-negative fraction. CDR3 nucleotides: TGTGCCAGCAGCTTAATGGCAGGTAACACTGAAGCTTTCTTT. This sequence encodes CASSLMAGNTEAFF.